The clone carrying this T cell receptor (beta chain) was seen ten or more times. These data are taken from a study of T cell repertoires in cytomegalovirus infection. V shed 8 bases and J 7 bases; nucleotides not matched to a gene: 7. The CDR3 is made up of 14 amino acids. One entry per CDR3 protein results from TCRdb running MiXCR on the reads. The sample yields roughly 250,000 distinct CDR3 sequences, roughly 23% seen once. The clonotype comes from a human donor in good health (CMV status not recorded). Some clones in this sample may be carry-over from other donors' samples. This sequence joins TRBV12-3 or TRBV12-4 and TRBJ1-4; 10 positions match TRBD1. Source material: CD8+ T cells from PBMCs. This CDR3 reads CASGVGQGLEKLFF. CDR3 DNA sequence: TGTGCCAGCGGAGTGGGACAGGGGCTTGAAAAACTGTTTTTT.